The 23 T cell receptor beta chains below come from one sample, sequenced in a study of T-cell memory formation after mild COVID-19 (dated by TCRdb to 2020 to 2023). The protocol used for the library was 5' RACE. These reads were obtained on an Illumina NovaSeq 6000. The public sequencing data were trimmed at Q25 with fastp and processed into clonotypes with MiXCR by TCRdb, which kept only in-frame beta chains. When rows share a CDR3 protein, they turn into one entry using the most common DNA and genes. Recorded for this sample are hundreds of thousands of distinct CDR3 sequences; approximately 25% of them occurred a single time. Around 8.1% of the sample goes to the ten largest clones. The specimen was PBMCs or a T cell subset sorted from them (not recorded which). These receptors were obtained from an adult woman who had mild COVID-19 (a few samples of this study predate the infection). The sample titles of this study are shuffled in the database, so cell type and time point are left out; the donor was told from shared clones.

This clonotype was seen more than once but under ten times. The rearrangement joins TRBV5-1 to TRBJ2-1; 8 nucleotides align to TRBD1. Per the germline V gene, CDR1 is SGHRS and CDR2 is YFSETQ. CDR3 length: 13 amino acids. Trimming took 6 bases from V and 4 from J; bases not matched to a gene: 3. CDR3: CASTRTGYNEQFF. Written as DNA, the CDR3 is TGCGCCAGCACCCGGACAGGGTACAATGAGCAGTTCTTC.

The chain carries TRBV6-5 and TRBJ1-1; a weak D match, TRBD1 (5 bases). Trimming removed 6 bases from V and 3 bases from J, with 11 bases in between. The CDR3 totals 13 residues. Per germline, CDR1 MNHEY and CDR2 SVGAGI. CDR3 DNA: TGTGCCAGCAGAAGGGGCACGTACACTGAAGCTTTCTTT. Encoded protein: CASRRGTYTEAFF.

The CDR3 DNA is TGTGCCAGCAGCCGACGCGATCCGGGACTACCACGAGCTCGGCAGTTCTTC. Amino acids: CASSRRDPGLPRARQFF. V gene TRBV7-9 combines with J gene TRBJ2-1; 7 bases align to TRBD2. The length of the CDR3 is 17 residues. V shed 5 bases and J 12 bases; nucleotides not matched to a gene: 22. Germline lookup yields CDR1 SEHNR and CDR2 FQNEAQ (reference sequence).

V is TRBV3-1 and J is TRBJ1-2; D is perhaps TRBD1 (5 bases). Germline V gene sequence: CDR1 LGHDT, CDR2 YNNKEL (reference sequence). With 10 bases removed from V and 0 bases from J, the gap between germline ends came to 9 bases. The CDR3 sequence is 12 residues long. CDR3 protein: CATLGANYGYTF. The CDR3 nucleotides read TGTGCCACCCTGGGGGCTAACTATGGCTACACCTTC.

As for this clonotype: This could be a read error, since a much larger clone is one nucleotide away. This chain links TRBV9 with TRBJ1-2; no clear D gene. CDR1 is SGDLS and CDR2 is YYNGEE in the germline V gene. With 4 bases removed from V and 2 bases from J, the gap between germline ends came to 9 bases. The CDR3 has 13 residues. CDR3 nucleotides: TGTGCCAGCAGCCCCCAGGACAACTATGGCTACACCTTC. The encoded protein is CASSPQDNYGYTF.

V is TRBV23-1 and J is TRBJ2-3, with a tentative D call TRBD1 (5 bases). TRBV23-1 has ORF status, its function being uncertain. CDR3 length: 15 residues. Trimming took off 3 bases at V and 3 bases at J, with 13 bases between the two ends. CDR3 DNA sequence: TGCGCCAGCAGTCATCAGGGTCCATGGACAGATACGCAGTATTTT. Its protein product is CASSHQGPWTDTQYF.

The chain links TRBV20-1 to TRBJ2-7, with D tentatively TRBD2 (5 bases). Germline loops: CDR1 DFQATT, CDR2 SNEGSKA (reference sequence). This CDR3 is 15 amino acids long. The germline V and J ends were trimmed by 0 bases and 4 bases, with 16 bases remaining between them. The CDR3: CSARDGSGGLYEQYF. CDR3 sequence (DNA): TGCAGTGCTAGAGATGGAAGCGGAGGACTTTACGAGCAGTACTTC.

The chain carries TRBV7-9 and TRBJ2-1; unclear D gene. Trimming removed 1 base from V and 7 bases from J, with 11 bases in between. The germline gives CDR1 SEHNR, CDR2 FQNEAQ (reference sequence). CDR3 length: 14 amino acids. This chain's CDR3 is CASSLDLGQNEQFF. The CDR3 DNA follows: TGTGCCAGCAGCTTAGATTTGGGCCAAAATGAGCAGTTCTTC.

The CDR3: CSVTGTGATGELFF. The CDR3 bases are TGCAGCGTCACAGGGACAGGGGCCACCGGGGAGCTGTTTTTT. This chain uses TRBV29-1 with TRBJ2-2, with 10 bases lining up with TRBD1. Looked up from germline, CDR1 is SQVTM and CDR2 is ANQGSEA. The ends lost 6 bases at V and 4 bases at J; junction bases unmatched: 5. CDR3 length: 14 amino acids.

The V gene is TRBV24-1, the J gene TRBJ2-1, with a possible D match to TRBD1 (5 bases). The CDR3 loop spans 14 amino acids. Trimming shortened V by 4 bases and J by 0 bases, and 6 bases separated the two germline ends. Germline CDR1 and CDR2: KGHDR and SFDVKD. CDR3 in DNA: TGTGCCACCAGTGAACAGGACTCCTACAATGAGCAGTTCTTC. This encodes CATSEQDSYNEQFF.

The DNA of the CDR3 is TGTGCCAGCAGTGAAGGCGGTTCCAATCAGCCCCAGCATTTT. Protein: CASSEGGSNQPQHF. V is TRBV6-1 and J is TRBJ1-5, with D uncertain. V shed 1 base and J shed 3 bases, with 7 bases lying between them. CDR3 length equals 14 residues. CDR1 MNHNS and CDR2 SASEGT come from the germline V gene.

The chain has TRBV12-3 or TRBV12-4 and TRBJ2-7, with D unclear. The CDR3 loop spans 13 amino acids. The V end was cut by 6 bases, the J end by 1 base, with 10 bases between. CDR3 residues: CASSRTESYEQYF. The CDR3 nucleotides are TGTGCCAGCAGCCGTACAGAGTCCTACGAGCAGTACTTC.

This clonotype was recorded only once. J is TRBJ2-7 and V is TRBV7-9; D call uncertain. The CDR3 runs 13 residues. CDR1 and CDR2 (germline): SEHNR, FQNEAQ (reference sequence). Deletions cut 0 bases from V and 5 bases from J, with 8 bases between. The CDR3 spells CASSLAPRHEQYF. DNA for the CDR3: TGTGCCAGCAGCTTAGCCCCGAGACACGAGCAGTACTTC. Based on the CDR3 plus reference TRBV7-9 and TRBJ2-7, the full variable domain is DTGVSQNPRHKITKRGQNVTFRCDPISEHNRLYWYRQTLGQGPEFLTYFQNEAQLEKSRLLSDRFSAERPKGSFSTLEIQRTEQGDSAMYLCASSLAPRHEQYFGPGTRLTVT.

The chain recombines TRBV7-9 with TRBJ2-7; D possibly uses TRBD1 or TRBD2 (5 bases each). This CDR3 comprises 15 residues. Per germline, CDR1 SEHNR and CDR2 FQNEAQ (reference sequence). V lost 5 bases, J lost 0 bases, and 14 bases lay in between. For the CDR3, the DNA is TGTGCCAGCAGCGGGGTTCCAGGGAGCTCCTACGAGCAGTACTTC. Translating it yields CASSGVPGSSYEQYF.

J is TRBJ1-1 and V is TRBV7-9; no clear D. The germline V and J ends were trimmed by 2 bases and 4 bases, with 11 bases remaining between them. Germline CDR1 and CDR2: SEHNR and FQNEAQ (reference sequence). The CDR3 runs 14 residues. The CDR3 reads CASSLSDSGTEAFF. CDR3 DNA sequence: TGTGCCAGCAGCTTAAGTGATTCGGGCACTGAAGCTTTCTTT.

This clonotype was detected only once. This chain connects TRBV12-3 or TRBV12-4 to TRBJ1-3; possibly TRBD1 for D (5 bases). Trimming took 3 bases from V and 2 from J, leaving 14 bases between them. There are 16 residues in the CDR3. CDR3 loop: CASSFFAEGPGNTIYF. The CDR3 DNA is TGTGCCAGCAGTTTTTTTGCAGAGGGGCCTGGAAACACCATATATTTT.

The chain combines TRBV6-1 with TRBJ1-2, with no clear D. Between the trimmed V and J ends, which lost 6 bases and 6 bases, there was a span of 20 bases. CDR1 is MNHNS and CDR2 is SASEGT in the germline V gene. This CDR3 spans 15 amino acids. CDR3 sequence: CASRPQLGKLDGYTF. DNA of the CDR3: TGTGCCAGCAGACCACAGTTGGGTAAACTGGATGGCTACACCTTC.

The V and J genes are TRBV7-2 and TRBJ2-3; D may be TRBD2 (5 bases). Trimming removed 5 bases from V and 3 bases from J, with 15 bases in between. Germline V gene data show CDR1 as SGHTA and CDR2 as FQGNSA. The CDR3 runs 15 residues. The CDR3 here is CASSPRLLGTDTQYF. As DNA, the CDR3 is TGTGCCAGCAGCCCGAGACTATTGGGGACAGATACGCAGTATTTT.

CDR3 region: CASSLAGGTPSSYNEQFF. The CDR3 DNA is TGTGCCAGCAGCTTAGCGGGCGGGACCCCTAGCTCCTACAATGAGCAGTTCTTC. The chain recombines TRBV11-1 with TRBJ2-1; D is possibly TRBD2 (6 bases). CDR3 length: 18 amino acids. V lost 0 bases and J lost 0, with 15 bases in between. The V gene's germline CDR1 is SGHAT and CDR2 FQDESV (reference sequence). Full variable domain (missing parts from reference TRBV11-1 and TRBJ2-1): EAEVAQSPRYKITEKSQAVAFWCDPISGHATLYWYRQILGQGPELLVQFQDESVVDDSQLPKDRFSAERLKGVDSTLKIQPAELGDSAMYLCASSLAGGTPSSYNEQFFGPGTRLTVL.

This clonotype was seen more than once but under ten times. The chain recombines TRBV28 with TRBJ2-2; either TRBD1 or TRBD2 may fit D (5 bases each). Germline lookup yields CDR1 MDHEN and CDR2 SYDVKM. This CDR3 is 12 amino acids long. Trimming cost V 11 bases and J 7 bases, with 14 bases left between them. The CDR3 sequence is CASGLGDGELFF. The CDR3 nucleotides read TGTGCCTCGGGGCTAGGGGACGGGGAGCTGTTTTTT.

This sequence joins TRBV29-1 and TRBJ2-6; no definite D call. V lost 3 bases and J 3 bases, leaving 12 bases between the germline ends. The CDR3 has 15 residues. From germline, CDR1 is SQVTM and CDR2 ANQGSEA. For the CDR3, the DNA is TGCAGCGTTGAGGCGGACCCGGGTGGGGCCAACGTCCTGACTTTC. Amino acids: CSVEADPGGANVLTF.

In this sample, this clonotype turned up a few times. The V gene is TRBV4-3, the J gene TRBJ2-7, with 10 bases identical to TRBD1. The J segment lost 3 bases and the V segment lost 3 bases, leaving 11 bases of the junction unmatched. The CDR3 is 17 residues long. Germline CDR1 reads LGHNA; CDR2 reads YSLEER. As DNA, the CDR3 is TGCGCCAGCAGCCATAGGTGGGACAGGGGCCGTGGCTACGAGCAGTACTTC. Its translation: CASSHRWDRGRGYEQYF.

The chain combines TRBV19 with TRBJ2-7; 12 nucleotides line up with TRBD2. Trimming at V came to 2 bases and at J to 3 bases, leaving 5 bases not matched to a gene. Germline V gene sequence: CDR1 LNHDA, CDR2 SQIVND (reference sequence). There are 16 residues in the CDR3. The CDR3 DNA follows: TGTGCCAGTAGTATACCGGGACTAGCGGGCGTCTACGAGCAGTACTTC. As protein: CASSIPGLAGVYEQYF.